The clone carrying this T cell receptor (beta chain) was seen only a few times. Its matching antigen is unknown. The CDR3 loop spans 15 amino acids. Germline CDR1 is SGHTA and CDR2 is FQGNSA. Between the trimmed V and J ends, which lost 4 bases and 9 bases, there was a span of 16 bases. Isolated RNA was reverse transcribed into cDNA used as the sequencing template. TCRdb's table, derived via immunoSEQ multiplex PCR, lists solely in-frame clones and lacks some. The sample lists about 300,000 clones, over 45% occurring once. As to treatment: oral pan-JAK inhibitor, 5-10 mg twice daily. These data belong to a study of CD8+ T cells in alopecia areata. Study findings and constraints: Scalp sample data also include resident alphabeta T cells from normal skin. With tofacitinib ongoing, many expanded lesional clones persisted in both scalp and blood.

The J gene is TRBJ1-6, the V gene TRBV7-2; D possibly corresponds to TRBD1 (6 bases). The source is a human donor with alopecia areata. Sequenced material: CD4+ T cells sorted from blood, taken at week 24, from a patient treated with tofacitinib. CDR3 in DNA: TGTGCCAGCAGCTGGAACAGGGATGGGGCTTCACCCCTCCACTTT. Translating it yields CASSWNRDGASPLHF.